The rows below give T cell receptor beta chains drawn from one sample of a study of regulatory T cells in long-lasting Graves disease. TCRdb used MiXCR to reprocess the multiplex PCR reads, holding one entry per CDR3 protein. The sample contains almost 450,000 distinct CDR3 sequences, around 17% of which appear only once. The data were also submitted as part of a second study, on T cells in Graves' hyperthyroidism and ophthalmopathy.

Sequences were derived from peripheral blood mononuclear cells (PBMCs), sampled at new diagnosis, from a patient treated with antithyroid drugs. These receptors all stem from a young woman with Graves disease. Both conserved end residues are part of each CDR3. D genes are given only for firm matches. Size is stated for part of the rows, as once, few or many counts, or as a class when the clone is expanded.

size: many
D: TRBD2
J: TRBJ2-1
length: 13
V: TRBV28
DNA: TGTGCCAGCAGTTTAACGGGGACTAGCCGTCAGTTCTTC
CDR3: CASSLTGTSRQFF

size: many
D: TRBD1
J: TRBJ1-1
length: 15
V: TRBV6-2/TRBV6-3
DNA: TGTGCCAGCAGTTGGGACAGCCCCATGAACACTGAAGCTTTCTTT
CDR3: CASSWDSPMNTEAFF

size: many
D: TRBD1
J: TRBJ1-1
length: 15
V: TRBV28
DNA: TGTGCCAGCAGTAGTAATGAGGGGGCTTATACTGAAGCTTTCTTT
CDR3: CASSSNEGAYTEAFF

size: many
D: TRBD1
J: TRBJ1-3
length: 17
V: TRBV2
DNA: TGTGCCAGCAGTGGGGGGAGGGACAGAAACTCTGGAAACACCATATATTTT
CDR3: CASSGGRDRNSGNTIYF

size: many
D: .
J: TRBJ1-2
length: 14
V: TRBV20-1
DNA: TGCAGTGCTAGAGAAAGGGAGGGGAACTATGGCTACACCTTC
CDR3: CSAREREGNYGYTF

size: many
D: TRBD1
J: TRBJ2-4
length: 17
V: TRBV13
DNA: TGTGCCAGCAGTTCCCACAGGGGGCGCGGTGTCAAAAACATTCAGTACTTC
CDR3: CASSSHRGRGVKNIQYF

size: .
D: .
J: TRBJ2-3
length: 14
V: TRBV6-1
DNA: TGTGCCAGCAGTGTGAGGACACCTCCAGATACGCAGTATTTT
CDR3: CASSVRTPPDTQYF

size: many
D: .
J: TRBJ1-2
length: 12
V: TRBV28
DNA: TGTGCCAGCCTTAAGGATCCAAAAGGCTACACCTTC
CDR3: CASLKDPKGYTF

size: many
D: .
J: TRBJ1-5
length: 13
V: TRBV6-1
DNA: TGTGCCAGCAGTGACAGGGTTGGCCAGCCCCAGCATTTT
CDR3: CASSDRVGQPQHF

size: few
D: .
J: TRBJ1-3
length: 13
V: TRBV7-3
DNA: TGTGCCAGCAGCTTAAGCGGGGGAAACACCATATATTTT
CDR3: CASSLSGGNTIYF

size: many
D: .
J: TRBJ1-1
length: 15
V: TRBV9
DNA: TGTGCCAGCAGCGTGGACACCCGCCCCCTCACTGAAGCTTTCTTT
CDR3: CASSVDTRPLTEAFF

size: .
D: .
J: TRBJ2-6
length: 15
V: TRBV9
DNA: TGTGCCAGCAGCGTACCCCCTTCTGGGGCCAACGTCCTGACTTTC
CDR3: CASSVPPSGANVLTF

size: many
D: .
J: TRBJ2-7
length: 12
V: TRBV11-2
DNA: TGTGCCAGCAGCTCGGACCTCCACGAGCAGTACTTC
CDR3: CASSSDLHEQYF

size: few
D: .
J: TRBJ2-2
length: 14
V: TRBV6-1
DNA: TGTGCCAGCCGTAGACAGGCCTACTTCGGGGAGCTGTTTTTT
CDR3: CASRRQAYFGELFF

size: few
D: TRBD1
J: TRBJ1-1
length: 15
V: TRBV7-9
DNA: TGTGCCAGCAGCCTCCAGACAGGGGTTAAGACTGAAGCTTTCTTT
CDR3: CASSLQTGVKTEAFF

size: few
D: .
J: TRBJ2-1
length: 16
V: TRBV20-1
DNA: TGCAGTGCTCCTGGTGCGGACCTTAGCTCCTACAATGAGCAGTTCTTC
CDR3: CSAPGADLSSYNEQFF

size: many
D: .
J: TRBJ2-2
length: 13
V: TRBV30
DNA: TGTGCCTGGAGTGGGGTAGGAGCCGGGGAGCTGTTTTTT
CDR3: CAWSGVGAGELFF

size: .
D: .
J: TRBJ1-2
length: 14
V: TRBV2
DNA: TGTGCCAGCAGCCCCCGGGGGGGGGGGCAAGGCTACACCTTC
CDR3: CASSPRGGGQGYTF

size: many
D: TRBD1
J: TRBJ1-1
length: 15
V: TRBV12-3/TRBV12-4
DNA: TGTGCCAGCAGTTTCGGCGACAGGGTTCTACCTGAAGCTTTCTTT
CDR3: CASSFGDRVLPEAFF

size: many
D: .
J: TRBJ2-1
length: 14
V: TRBV12-3/TRBV12-4
DNA: TGTGCCAGCAGTTTGCACGGGATTTACAATGAGCAGTTCTTC
CDR3: CASSLHGIYNEQFF

size: many
D: .
J: TRBJ2-5
length: 14
V: TRBV7-3
DNA: TGTGCCAGCAGCCCAAGTGGGGGGTGGGAGACCCAGTACTTC
CDR3: CASSPSGGWETQYF

size: many
D: TRBD2
J: TRBJ2-3
length: 15
V: TRBV6-5
DNA: TGTGCCAGCAGTTATGGCGGGAGAGGGGCAGATACGCAGTATTTT
CDR3: CASSYGGRGADTQYF